This is a list of T cell receptor beta chains from one sample in a study of CD4+ T cells in melanoma. This table comes from immunoSEQ multiplex PCR, and its TCRdb copy is limited to in-frame clones, with some not included. This repertoire shows some 110,000 clones, 92% found once; its top ten account for roughly 3.3%. Sequenced: peripheral blood. The receptors were gathered from a human donor with melanoma. Both conserved end residues are part of each CDR3. Each record gives: D gene, J gene, clone size, V gene, CDR3 protein, CDR3 DNA. A D gene is named only where the DNA matches it firmly. A row's size may be missing; if present it is once, few, many or a size class.

D: TRBD2
J: TRBJ2-7
size: .
V: TRBV9
CDR3: CASSVGAGLEIEQYF
DNA: TGTGCCAGCAGCGTAGGGGCAGGACTAGAAATAGAGCAGTACTTC

D: .
J: TRBJ2-6
size: .
V: TRBV7-2
CDR3: CASSYLGGANVLTF
DNA: TGTGCCAGCAGTTACCTAGGAGGGGCCAACGTCCTGACTTTC

D: .
J: TRBJ2-2
size: .
V: TRBV7-2
CDR3: CASSLESRANTGELFF
DNA: TGTGCCAGCAGCTTAGAGTCGCGCGCGAACACCGGGGAGCTGTTTTTT

D: TRBD2
J: TRBJ2-3
size: .
V: TRBV28
CDR3: CASLKRTSGTYTQYF
DNA: TGTGCCAGCCTTAAGCGGACTAGCGGGACTTATACGCAGTATTTT

D: TRBD2
J: TRBJ2-2
size: .
V: TRBV5-1
CDR3: CASSSRLAGTGELFF
DNA: TGCGCCAGCAGCTCTAGACTAGCGGGAACCGGGGAGCTGTTTTTT

D: .
J: TRBJ2-1
size: .
V: TRBV19
CDR3: CASSMGGVNNEQFF
DNA: TGTGCCAGTAGTATGGGAGGAGTAAACAATGAGCAGTTCTTC

D: .
J: TRBJ2-7
size: .
V: TRBV27
CDR3: CASRDQGFSYYEQYF
DNA: TGTGCCAGCAGAGATCAAGGGTTCAGCTACTACGAGCAGTACTTC

D: .
J: TRBJ2-3
size: .
V: TRBV7-3
CDR3: CASSLNAKDTQYF
DNA: TGTGCCAGCAGCTTAAATGCCAAAGATACGCAGTATTTT

D: .
J: TRBJ2-3
size: .
V: TRBV5-1
CDR3: CASSTGLGTTDTQYF
DNA: TGCGCCAGCAGCACGGGCCTCGGGACTACAGATACGCAGTATTTT

D: .
J: TRBJ2-5
size: .
V: TRBV5-5
CDR3: CASSSRTVQETQYF
DNA: TGTGCCAGCAGCTCTCGGACAGTTCAAGAGACCCAGTACTTC

D: TRBD1
J: TRBJ2-7
size: once
V: TRBV7-9
CDR3: CASSPRGIQDEQYF
DNA: TGTGCCAGCAGCCCCAGGGGGATTCAGGACGAGCAGTACTTC

D: TRBD1
J: TRBJ1-1
size: few
V: TRBV4-2
CDR3: CASSQLRDRLNSEAFF
DNA: TGTGCCAGCAGCCAACTCCGGGACAGGTTAAACTCTGAAGCTTTCTTT

D: TRBD1
J: TRBJ1-4
size: .
V: TRBV10-2
CDR3: CASSDRDSTYEKLFF
DNA: TGCGCCAGCAGTGACCGGGACAGCACGTATGAAAAACTGTTTTTT

D: .
J: TRBJ2-7
size: .
V: TRBV28
CDR3: CASSLSRGRAGGYEQYF
DNA: TGTGCCAGCAGTTTGTCCCGGGGTAGGGCAGGTGGGTACGAGCAGTACTTC

D: TRBD1
J: TRBJ2-3
size: .
V: TRBV11-1
CDR3: CASRKTGFADTQYF
DNA: TGTGCCAGCAGAAAGACAGGGTTTGCAGATACGCAGTATTTT

D: TRBD1
J: TRBJ2-1
size: .
V: TRBV18
CDR3: CASSPSGGSYNEQFF
DNA: TGTGCCAGCTCACCTTCAGGGGGCTCCTACAATGAGCAGTTCTTC

D: .
J: TRBJ2-1
size: .
V: TRBV19
CDR3: CASNSGHEQFF
DNA: TGTGCCAGTAATTCCGGTCATGAGCAGTTCTTC

D: .
J: TRBJ1-1
size: .
V: TRBV7-2
CDR3: CASSFGPEDTEAFF
DNA: TGTGCCAGCAGCTTTGGGCCCGAGGACACTGAAGCTTTCTTT

D: TRBD2
J: TRBJ2-5
size: .
V: TRBV5-5
CDR3: CASSQRGVREAQYF
DNA: TGTGCCAGCAGTCAGCGGGGGGTGCGGGAGGCCCAGTACTTC

D: TRBD1
J: TRBJ1-2
size: .
V: TRBV7-6
CDR3: CASSSRHQGEANYGYTF
DNA: TGTGCCAGCAGCTCAAGGCATCAGGGGGAGGCTAACTATGGCTACACCTTC

D: TRBD2
J: TRBJ2-7
size: .
V: TRBV7-9
CDR3: CASSLLISGVPYEQYF
DNA: TGTGCCAGCAGCTTATTGATTAGCGGGGTTCCCTACGAGCAGTACTTC

D: TRBD1
J: TRBJ2-6
size: many
V: TRBV7-8
CDR3: CASSQGQGSGANVLTF
DNA: TGTGCCAGCAGCCAAGGACAGGGCTCTGGGGCCAACGTCCTGACTTTC

D: .
J: TRBJ1-4
size: .
V: TRBV9
CDR3: CASSSGGKTNEKLFF
DNA: TGTGCCAGCAGCTCGGGGGGAAAAACTAATGAAAAACTGTTTTTT

D: .
J: TRBJ2-2
size: .
V: TRBV27
CDR3: CASRLGRNTGELFF
DNA: TGTGCCAGCAGACTGGGACGGAACACCGGGGAGCTGTTTTTT

D: .
J: TRBJ1-2
size: .
V: TRBV29-1
CDR3: CSVAGGRDYGYTF
DNA: TGCAGCGTTGCTGGTGGCAGGGACTATGGCTACACCTTC

D: TRBD2
J: TRBJ2-5
size: .
V: TRBV7-6
CDR3: CASSGRGLAGSQETQYF
DNA: TGTGCCAGCAGCGGAAGAGGACTAGCGGGGAGCCAAGAGACCCAGTACTTC

D: TRBD1
J: TRBJ2-5
size: .
V: TRBV5-6
CDR3: CASSLKTGGQETQYF
DNA: TGTGCCAGCAGCTTGAAGACAGGGGGCCAAGAGACCCAGTACTTC

D: .
J: TRBJ1-3
size: .
V: TRBV18
CDR3: CASSPIQPQGSGNTIYF
DNA: TGTGCCAGCTCACCGATCCAGCCACAGGGCTCTGGAAACACCATATATTTT

D: TRBD1
J: TRBJ2-2
size: .
V: TRBV6-5
CDR3: CASSYGAGQGVGELFF
DNA: TGTGCCAGCAGTTACGGGGCAGGACAGGGAGTCGGGGAGCTGTTTTTT

D: TRBD2
J: TRBJ2-2
size: .
V: TRBV28
CDR3: CASSLRGLEVTGELFF
DNA: TGTGCCAGCAGTTTAAGGGGACTAGAGGTAACCGGGGAGCTGTTTTTT

D: .
J: TRBJ2-3
size: once
V: TRBV5-4
CDR3: CASSARGTDTQYF
DNA: TGTGCCAGCAGCGCAAGGGGCACAGATACGCAGTATTTT

D: .
J: TRBJ2-1
size: .
V: TRBV11-2
CDR3: CASSAPRQTDQFF
DNA: TGTGCCAGCAGCGCGCCCAGACAGACAGATCAGTTCTTC

D: TRBD1
J: TRBJ2-7
size: .
V: TRBV11-2
CDR3: CASSSEQGALPYEQYF
DNA: TGTGCCAGCAGCTCAGAACAGGGGGCGCTTCCCTACGAGCAGTACTTC

D: TRBD1
J: TRBJ2-7
size: .
V: TRBV6-6
CDR3: CASGIGTGPYEQYF
DNA: TGTGCCAGCGGTATCGGGACAGGGCCCTACGAGCAGTACTTC

D: .
J: TRBJ2-7
size: .
V: TRBV28
CDR3: CASSFPGRPYEQYF
DNA: TGTGCCAGCAGTTTCCCAGGACGCCCATACGAGCAGTACTTC

D: TRBD2
J: TRBJ2-7
size: .
V: TRBV9
CDR3: CASSVGTSTYEQYF
DNA: TGTGCCAGCAGCGTAGGGACTAGCACCTACGAGCAGTACTTC

D: TRBD2
J: TRBJ2-7
size: few
V: TRBV6-1
CDR3: CATWTSGIYEQYF
DNA: TGTGCCACCTGGACTAGCGGGATCTACGAGCAGTACTTC

D: .
J: TRBJ1-1
size: .
V: TRBV30
CDR3: CVWRPGGGAEAFF
DNA: TGTGTCTGGAGGCCCGGAGGCGGGGCTGAAGCTTTCTTT

D: .
J: TRBJ1-1
size: .
V: TRBV7-2
CDR3: CASSSSGTANTEAFF
DNA: TGTGCCAGCAGCTCTTCAGGGACGGCGAACACTGAAGCTTTCTTT

D: .
J: TRBJ1-1
size: .
V: TRBV19
CDR3: CASSIGPFNREMNTEAFF
DNA: TGTGCCAGTAGTATAGGTCCCTTTAACAGGGAGATGAACACTGAAGCTTTCTTT

D: .
J: TRBJ2-1
size: .
V: TRBV12-5
CDR3: CASGLDNEQFF
DNA: TGTGCTAGTGGTTTGGACAATGAGCAGTTCTTC

D: .
J: TRBJ2-7
size: .
V: TRBV5-4
CDR3: CASSQGQGLDYEQYF
DNA: TGTGCCAGCAGCCAAGGGCAGGGCTTGGACTACGAGCAGTACTTC

D: .
J: TRBJ2-1
size: .
V: TRBV2
CDR3: CASSRTFGGNEQFF
DNA: TGTGCCAGCAGTCGGACCTTTGGAGGGAATGAGCAGTTCTTC

D: .
J: TRBJ2-3
size: .
V: TRBV5-4
CDR3: CASSLTGINTQYF
DNA: TGTGCCAGCAGCTTGACAGGGATCAATACGCAGTATTTT

D: .
J: TRBJ2-5
size: .
V: TRBV11-2
CDR3: CASSPIRGETQYF
DNA: TGTGCCAGCAGCCCCATCAGGGGAGAGACCCAGTACTTC

D: .
J: TRBJ2-7
size: .
V: TRBV6-6
CDR3: CASSLTVYEQYF
DNA: TGTGCCAGCAGTTTGACCGTCTACGAGCAGTACTTC

D: .
J: TRBJ2-6
size: .
V: TRBV5-1
CDR3: CASSLGGAGANVLTF
DNA: TGCGCCAGCAGCCTTGGGGGAGCTGGGGCCAACGTCCTGACTTTC

D: TRBD1
J: TRBJ2-7
size: .
V: TRBV30
CDR3: CAWRDREGAYEQYF
DNA: TGTGCCTGGAGAGACAGGGAAGGGGCCTACGAGCAGTACTTC

D: .
J: TRBJ2-7
size: .
V: TRBV11-2
CDR3: CASSLVLGVADEQYF
DNA: TGTGCCAGCAGCTTAGTACTAGGGGTCGCGGACGAGCAGTACTTC

D: .
J: TRBJ1-2
size: once
V: TRBV7-9
CDR3: CASSLQLGSYGYTF
DNA: TGTGCCAGCAGCTTACAGTTGGGATCCTATGGCTACACCTTC

D: TRBD2
J: TRBJ2-2
size: .
V: TRBV19
CDR3: CASSQIGLAGEDTGELFF
DNA: TGTGCCAGTAGTCAAATCGGACTAGCGGGAGAAGACACCGGGGAGCTGTTTTTT

D: TRBD2
J: TRBJ2-2
size: once
V: TRBV6-1
CDR3: CPSSGGSGELFF
DNA: TGTCCATCTAGCGGGGGGTCCGGGGAGCTGTTTTTT

D: .
J: TRBJ2-6
size: .
V: TRBV18
CDR3: CASSPKGSQGKSSGANVLTF
DNA: TGTGCCAGCTCACCCAAGGGATCGCAGGGGAAGAGCTCTGGGGCCAACGTCCTGACTTTC

D: TRBD2
J: TRBJ2-7
size: .
V: TRBV29-1
CDR3: CSVVAPGTSGRDEQYF
DNA: TGCAGCGTTGTAGCCCCCGGGACTAGCGGGAGGGACGAGCAGTACTTC

D: .
J: TRBJ1-1
size: .
V: TRBV5-4
CDR3: CASTIYHWDTEAFF
DNA: TGTGCCAGCACAATATACCATTGGGATACTGAAGCTTTCTTT

D: .
J: TRBJ1-5
size: .
V: TRBV6-1
CDR3: CASSDRVAGNQPQHF
DNA: TGTGCCAGCAGTGACCGGGTCGCGGGCAATCAGCCCCAGCATTTT

D: TRBD1
J: TRBJ1-1
size: .
V: TRBV2
CDR3: CASSVTGGQFAEAFF
DNA: TGTGCCAGCAGCGTAACAGGGGGCCAATTCGCTGAAGCTTTCTTT

D: .
J: TRBJ2-7
size: .
V: TRBV14
CDR3: CASSVGHTEQYF
DNA: TGTGCCAGCAGCGTGGGACACACCGAGCAGTACTTC

D: TRBD1
J: TRBJ1-2
size: many
V: TRBV7-2
CDR3: CASSVRQGRDGYTF
DNA: TGTGCCAGCAGCGTAAGACAGGGGAGGGATGGCTACACCTTC

D: TRBD2
J: TRBJ2-5
size: .
V: TRBV29-1
CDR3: CSTSVWETQYF
DNA: TGCAGCACTAGCGTGTGGGAGACCCAGTACTTC